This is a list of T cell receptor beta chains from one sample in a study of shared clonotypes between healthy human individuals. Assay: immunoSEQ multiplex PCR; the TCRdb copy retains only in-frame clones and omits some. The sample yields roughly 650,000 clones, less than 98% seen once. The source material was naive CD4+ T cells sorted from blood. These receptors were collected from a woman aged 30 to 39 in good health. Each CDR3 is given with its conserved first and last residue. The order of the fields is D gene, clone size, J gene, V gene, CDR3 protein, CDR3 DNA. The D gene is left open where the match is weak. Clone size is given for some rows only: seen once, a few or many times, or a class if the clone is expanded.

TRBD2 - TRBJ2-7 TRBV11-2 CASSYTGGKQYF TGTGCCAGCAGCTACACGGGGGGTAAGCAGTACTTC
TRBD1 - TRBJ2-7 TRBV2 CASRETTGFEQYF TGTGCCAGCAGAGAAACGACAGGGTTCGAGCAGTACTTC
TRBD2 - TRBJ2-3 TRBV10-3 CAISRTSGGTDTQYF TGTGCCATCAGTAGGACTAGCGGGGGTACAGATACGCAGTATTTT
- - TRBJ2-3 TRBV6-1 CASSEEAGTDTQYF TGTGCCAGCAGTGAAGAGGCAGGCACAGATACGCAGTATTTT
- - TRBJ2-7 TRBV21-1 CASTTSGGSHEQYF TGTGCCAGCACGACATCAGGCGGGAGCCACGAGCAGTACTTC
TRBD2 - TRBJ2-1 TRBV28 CASSFGGRSNEQFF TGTGCCAGCAGTTTTGGCGGGAGATCCAATGAGCAGTTCTTC
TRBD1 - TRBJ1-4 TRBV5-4 CASSPRTGDREKLFF TGTGCCAGCAGCCCGAGGACAGGGGATAGGGAAAAACTGTTTTTT
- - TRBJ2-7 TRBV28 CASSSGDLYEQYF TGTGCCAGCAGTTCAGGGGACCTCTACGAGCAGTACTTC
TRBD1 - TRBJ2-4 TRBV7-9 CASSTRQGARNIQYF TGTGCCAGCAGCACCAGACAGGGAGCAAGGAACATTCAGTACTTC
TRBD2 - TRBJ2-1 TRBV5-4 CASSLSLAGNNEQFF TGTGCCAGCAGCTTATCACTAGCGGGGAACAATGAGCAGTTCTTC
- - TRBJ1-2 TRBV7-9 CASSLDRYGYTF TGTGCCAGCAGCTTAGATCGCTATGGCTACACCTTC
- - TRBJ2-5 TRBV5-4 CASSLAESETQYF TGTGCCAGCAGCTTGGCCGAGTCGGAGACCCAGTACTTC
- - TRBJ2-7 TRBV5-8 CASSPGNSYEQYF TGTGCCAGCAGCCCCGGAAACTCCTACGAGCAGTACTTC
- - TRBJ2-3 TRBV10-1 CASSEFAPSPDTQYF TGCGCCAGCAGTGAGTTTGCCCCGAGCCCGGATACGCAGTATTTT
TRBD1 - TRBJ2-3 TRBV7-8 CASSYRDRGGTDTQYF TGTGCCAGCAGCTACCGGGACAGGGGCGGGACAGATACGCAGTATTTT
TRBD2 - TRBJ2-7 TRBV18 CASSIAGGKYEQYF TGTGCCAGCTCAATAGCGGGAGGGAAATACGAGCAGTACTTC
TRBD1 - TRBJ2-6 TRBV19 CASSPGGSGANVLTF TGTGCCAGTAGCCCAGGGGGCTCTGGGGCCAACGTCCTGACTTTC
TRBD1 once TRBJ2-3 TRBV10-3 CAIRTGVLDTQYF TGTGCCATCAGGACAGGGGTGCTGGATACGCAGTATTTT
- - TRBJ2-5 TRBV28 CASRATGKETQYF TGTGCCAGCAGGGCCACAGGGAAAGAGACCCAGTACTTC
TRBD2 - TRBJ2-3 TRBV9 CASSVGPGGTTDTQYF TGTGCCAGCAGCGTAGGTCCGGGAGGTACCACAGATACGCAGTATTTT
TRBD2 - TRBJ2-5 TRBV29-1 CSVGRAEETQYF TGCAGCGTCGGGAGGGCAGAGGAGACCCAGTACTTC
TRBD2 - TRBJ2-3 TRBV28 CASMVGGTDTQYF TGTGCCAGCATGGTGGGAGGGACAGATACGCAGTATTTT
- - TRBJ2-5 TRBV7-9 CASSLAQETQYF TGTGCCAGCAGTCTAGCGCAAGAGACCCAGTACTTC
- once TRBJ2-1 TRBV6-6 CASARSSYNEQFF TGTGCCAGCGCGAGGAGCTCCTACAATGAGCAGTTCTTC
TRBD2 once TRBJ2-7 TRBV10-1 CASSEGLAGSYEQYF TGCGCCAGCAGTGAGGGACTAGCGGGGTCCTACGAGCAGTACTTC
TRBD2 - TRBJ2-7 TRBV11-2 CASSLAASGRAYEQYF TGTGCCAGCAGCTTAGCGGCTAGCGGGAGGGCCTACGAGCAGTACTTC
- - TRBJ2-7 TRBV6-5 CASSSLVSPVDEQYF TGTGCCAGCAGTTCCCTAGTGTCCCCGGTGGACGAGCAGTACTTC
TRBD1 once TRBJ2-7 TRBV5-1 CASSLGTGVSYEQYF TGCGCCAGCAGCTTGGGGACAGGGGTTTCCTACGAGCAGTACTTC
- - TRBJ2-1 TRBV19 CAVSGPAVLEQFF TGTGCCGTTAGCGGCCCAGCGGTTCTTGAGCAGTTCTTC
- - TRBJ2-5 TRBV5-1 CASSLGGSQETQYF TGCGCCAGCAGCTTGGGTGGGTCCCAGGAGACCCAGTACTTC
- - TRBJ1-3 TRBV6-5 CASSYSGSSGNTIYF TGTGCCAGCAGTTACTCGGGCAGCTCTGGAAACACCATATATTTT
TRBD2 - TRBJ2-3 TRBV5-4 CASSFGTSGNLPGGTQYF TGTGCCAGCAGCTTCGGGACTAGCGGGAATTTGCCGGGGGGTACGCAGTATTTT
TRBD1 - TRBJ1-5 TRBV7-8 CASSTRLGQGNQPQHF TGTGCCAGCAGCACTAGGTTGGGACAGGGGAATCAGCCCCAGCATTTT
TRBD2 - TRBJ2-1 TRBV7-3 CASSFGGSAYNEQFF TGTGCCAGCAGCTTCGGGGGGTCGGCTTACAATGAGCAGTTCTTC
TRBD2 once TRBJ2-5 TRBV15 CATSREGLAGVETQYF TGTGCCACCAGCAGAGAGGGACTAGCGGGAGTGGAGACCCAGTACTTC
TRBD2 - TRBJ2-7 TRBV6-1 CASSEGGSGRYEQYF TGTGCCAGCAGTGAAGGGGGTAGCGGGAGGTACGAGCAGTACTTC
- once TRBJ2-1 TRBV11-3 CASSLFGGPGNEQFF TGTGCCAGCAGCTTATTTGGGGGACCCGGCAATGAGCAGTTCTTC
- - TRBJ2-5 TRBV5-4 CASSLGRGGETQYF TGTGCCAGCAGCTTGGGACGAGGGGGGGAGACCCAGTACTTC
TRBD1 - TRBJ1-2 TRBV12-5 CASGLDGTGLYTF TGTGCTAGTGGTTTGGACGGGACAGGACTCTACACCTTC
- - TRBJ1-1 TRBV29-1 CSVSRRLDTEAFF TGCAGCGTAAGCAGAAGGTTGGACACTGAAGCTTTCTTT
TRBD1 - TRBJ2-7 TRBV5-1 CASSPDRATYEQYF TGCGCCAGCAGCCCCGACAGGGCCACCTACGAGCAGTACTTC
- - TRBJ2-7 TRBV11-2 CASSLSTGPLLAYEQYF TGTGCCAGCAGCTTAAGTACAGGGCCTCTGTTAGCCTACGAGCAGTACTTC
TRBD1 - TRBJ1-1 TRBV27 CASSNRDRNTEAFF TGTGCCAGCAGCAACCGGGACAGAAACACTGAAGCTTTCTTT
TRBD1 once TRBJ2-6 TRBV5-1 CASSTGQGTSGANVLTF TGCGCCAGCAGCACCGGACAGGGAACCTCTGGGGCCAACGTCCTGACTTTC
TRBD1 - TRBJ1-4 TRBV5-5 CASSSTGVTNEKLFF TGTGCCAGCAGCAGTACAGGGGTGACTAATGAAAAACTGTTTTTT
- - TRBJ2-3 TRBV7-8 CASSLGVAADTQYF TGTGCCAGCAGCTTAGGGGTAGCGGCAGATACGCAGTATTTT